This T cell receptor (beta chain) is from a study of blood T cell repertoires in COVID-19. The method was immunoSEQ multiplex PCR; TCRdb's version includes in-frame clones alone and lacks a portion of them. Of about 28,000 clones listed, about 92% were seen once; the top ten hold 0.65% to 0.95%. This CDR3 region has 17 residues. Losses at the gene ends were 4 bases for V and 7 bases for J; bases not matched to a gene: 11. CDR1 is MNHNS and CDR2 is SASEGT in the germline V gene. The sequenced material came from peripheral blood. The chain joins TRBV6-1 to TRBJ2-7, with 15 positions matching TRBD2. The clonotype was recovered from a woman between 65 and 79 years old with COVID-19, enrolled during active disease. CDR3 residues: CASSGGLAGGDISEQYF. The CDR3 DNA is TGTGCCAGCAGTGGAGGACTAGCGGGAGGGGATATAAGTGAGCAGTACTTC.